Listed below are T cell receptor beta chains from one sample, sequenced in a study of T cell responses to AZD1222 COVID-19 vaccine. Some clones are missing from TCRdb's copy, which holds only in-frame ones; the method was immunoSEQ multiplex PCR. The sample yields just under 75,000 clones, around three quarters seen once. The source material was peripheral blood, sampled 28 days after the second AZD1222 dose. The receptor source for this set is an adult who received the AZD1222 COVID-19 vaccine. Both conserved end residues are part of each CDR3. The order of the fields is clone size, V gene, J gene, D gene, CDR3 protein, CDR3 DNA. The D gene is left open where the match is weak. Where a row states a size, it is once, few, many or the class of an expanded clone; other rows omit it.

size: few
V: TRBV6-5
J: TRBJ2-5
D: .
CDR3: CASGAGRETQYF
DNA: TGTGCCAGCGGGGCGGGACGAGAGACCCAGTACTTC

size: .
V: TRBV28
J: TRBJ2-1
D: .
CDR3: CASSIATIYNEQFF
DNA: TGTGCCAGCAGCATAGCGACTATCTACAATGAGCAGTTCTTC

size: .
V: TRBV9
J: TRBJ2-3
D: TRBD2
CDR3: CASSFASGGDTDTQYF
DNA: TGTGCCAGCAGCTTTGCTAGCGGGGGAGACACAGATACGCAGTATTTT

size: .
V: TRBV6-6
J: TRBJ1-2
D: .
CDR3: CASSLWPGEGYTF
DNA: TGTGCCAGCAGTCTTTGGCCCGGGGAGGGCTACACCTTC

size: .
V: TRBV6-1
J: TRBJ2-7
D: TRBD2
CDR3: CASSDRLAANYEQYF
DNA: TGTGCCAGCAGTGACAGACTAGCGGCTAACTACGAGCAGTACTTC

size: few
V: TRBV4-1
J: TRBJ2-7
D: TRBD2
CDR3: CASSQDLTSGRAARF
DNA: TGCGCCAGCAGCCAAGATCTGACTAGCGGGAGGGCCGCCCGATTC

size: .
V: TRBV7-3
J: TRBJ2-7
D: TRBD1
CDR3: CASSRAGQGDEQYF
DNA: TGTGCCAGCAGCCGTGCGGGACAGGGGGACGAGCAGTACTTC

size: few
V: TRBV19
J: TRBJ1-4
D: TRBD1
CDR3: CASSSTGEANEKLFF
DNA: TGTGCCAGTAGTTCGACAGGGGAGGCCAATGAAAAACTGTTTTTT

size: .
V: TRBV7-9
J: TRBJ2-3
D: TRBD2
CDR3: CASSTPTSGRAWDTQYF
DNA: TGTGCCAGCAGCACCCCGACTAGCGGCAGAGCTTGGGATACGCAGTATTTT

size: .
V: TRBV28
J: TRBJ2-1
D: .
CDR3: CASSMGPSYNEQFF
DNA: TGTGCCAGCTCTATGGGACCCTCCTACAATGAGCAGTTCTTC

size: .
V: TRBV7-9
J: TRBJ1-3
D: .
CDR3: CASSPPWGAGNTIYF
DNA: TGTGCCAGCAGCCCCCCCTGGGGGGCGGGAAACACCATATATTTT

size: .
V: TRBV28
J: TRBJ2-7
D: TRBD2
CDR3: CASRHTSGLTYEQYF
DNA: TGTGCCAGCAGGCACACTAGCGGGTTAACCTACGAGCAGTACTTC

size: .
V: TRBV4-1
J: TRBJ2-5
D: TRBD1
CDR3: CASSHKISGDRVEKETQYF
DNA: TGCGCCAGCAGCCACAAGATATCAGGGGACAGGGTCGAGAAAGAGACCCAGTACTTC

size: .
V: TRBV19
J: TRBJ1-2
D: TRBD1
CDR3: CASSIGQGVRTF
DNA: TGTGCCAGTAGTATTGGACAGGGAGTGAGGACCTTC

size: .
V: TRBV6-5
J: TRBJ2-5
D: TRBD1
CDR3: CASRRQGVETQYF
DNA: TGTGCCAGCAGGAGACAGGGGGTGGAGACCCAGTACTTC

size: .
V: TRBV6-5
J: TRBJ1-2
D: TRBD1
CDR3: CASSLTGGGGYTF
DNA: TGTGCCAGCAGTCTTACAGGGGGCGGAGGCTACACCTTC

size: .
V: TRBV27
J: TRBJ1-4
D: .
CDR3: CASQDRLGKLFF
DNA: TGTGCCAGCCAAGACAGACTAGGAAAACTGTTTTTT

size: .
V: TRBV19
J: TRBJ1-4
D: .
CDR3: CASSILAEEKLFF
DNA: TGTGCCAGTAGTATTCTCGCAGAGGAAAAACTGTTTTTT

size: .
V: TRBV3-1/TRBV3-2
J: TRBJ1-2
D: .
CDR3: CASSLSYGYTF
DNA: TGTGCCAGCAGCCTAAGCTATGGCTACACCTTC

size: .
V: TRBV7-2
J: TRBJ1-2
D: .
CDR3: CASSFNRVAGYTF
DNA: TGTGCCAGCAGCTTTAACAGGGTCGCTGGCTACACCTTC

size: .
V: TRBV9
J: TRBJ2-3
D: TRBD2
CDR3: CASSVGSSGRAVDTQYF
DNA: TGTGCCAGCAGCGTAGGGAGCAGCGGGAGGGCCGTGGATACGCAGTATTTT

size: once
V: TRBV6-5
J: TRBJ2-5
D: .
CDR3: CASSYSGRGSQYF
DNA: TGTGCCAGCAGTTACTCGGGTCGGGGCTCCCAGTACTTC

size: .
V: TRBV6-5
J: TRBJ1-1
D: .
CDR3: CASSYLSNTEAFF
DNA: TGTGCCAGCAGTTACCTTAGTAACACTGAAGCTTTCTTT

size: .
V: TRBV5-6
J: TRBJ2-7
D: .
CDR3: CASSLEIGVPPYEQYF
DNA: TGTGCCAGCAGCTTGGAGATCGGGGTTCCCCCCTACGAGCAGTACTTC

size: once
V: TRBV7-8
J: TRBJ1-4
D: .
CDR3: CASSKWGGNDEKLFF
DNA: TGTGCCAGCAGCAAGTGGGGGGGCAACGATGAAAAACTGTTTTTT

size: .
V: TRBV6-2/TRBV6-3
J: TRBJ1-5
D: .
CDR3: CASSGGPYQPQHF
DNA: TGTGCCAGCAGTGGGGGACCCTATCAGCCCCAGCATTTT

size: .
V: TRBV6-4
J: TRBJ1-2
D: .
CDR3: CASTGYGYTF
DNA: TGTGCCAGCACGGGGTATGGCTACACCTTC

size: .
V: TRBV3-1/TRBV3-2
J: TRBJ2-5
D: .
CDR3: CASSQAPPAQYF
DNA: TGTGCCAGCAGCCAAGCCCCACCAGCCCAGTACTTC

size: .
V: TRBV4-1
J: TRBJ2-1
D: TRBD2
CDR3: CASSQGPGTESGGAYNEQFF
DNA: TGCGCCAGCAGCCAAGGCCCCGGGACAGAGAGCGGGGGGGCCTACAATGAGCAGTTCTTC

size: once
V: TRBV28
J: TRBJ2-2
D: .
CDR3: CAASPGTGELFF
DNA: TGTGCCGCCTCCCCGGGGACCGGGGAGCTGTTTTTT

size: .
V: TRBV13
J: TRBJ2-7
D: TRBD2
CDR3: CASRPSGRAVAEQYF
DNA: TGTGCCAGCAGACCTAGCGGGAGGGCCGTCGCCGAGCAGTACTTC

size: .
V: TRBV10-2
J: TRBJ2-3
D: TRBD1
CDR3: CASSRKTGGLDTQYF
DNA: TGCGCCAGCAGTCGGAAGACAGGGGGCTTAGATACGCAGTATTTT

size: .
V: TRBV21-1
J: TRBJ2-7
D: .
CDR3: CASSKELGRCYEQYF
DNA: TGTGCCAGCAGCAAAGAACTCGGGCGGTGCTACGAGCAGTACTTC

size: .
V: TRBV7-2
J: TRBJ2-1
D: .
CDR3: CASSLVGALGNEQFF
DNA: TGTGCCAGCAGCTTAGTAGGGGCACTGGGCAATGAGCAGTTCTTC

size: .
V: TRBV25-1
J: TRBJ2-3
D: .
CDR3: CASSVSGSSTDTQYF
DNA: TGTGCCAGCAGTGTATCAGGGTCTAGCACAGATACGCAGTATTTT

size: .
V: TRBV11-2
J: TRBJ2-6
D: .
CDR3: CASSPQGSGANVLTF
DNA: TGTGCCAGCAGCCCTCAGGGTTCTGGGGCCAACGTCCTGACTTTC

size: .
V: TRBV2
J: TRBJ1-1
D: .
CDR3: CASSEEAGGTEAFF
DNA: TGTGCCAGCAGTGAAGAGGCGGGGGGCACTGAAGCTTTCTTT

size: .
V: TRBV19
J: TRBJ1-2
D: .
CDR3: CASSLFPGSNYGYTF
DNA: TGTGCCAGTAGTTTGTTCCCAGGTTCTAACTATGGCTACACCTTC

size: .
V: TRBV5-1
J: TRBJ2-2
D: TRBD2
CDR3: CASSRLAGYTGELFF
DNA: TGCGCCAGCAGCCGGCTAGCGGGGTACACCGGGGAGCTGTTTTTT

size: .
V: TRBV11-2
J: TRBJ1-2
D: TRBD1
CDR3: CASSPTGDGFVGYTF
DNA: TGTGCCAGCAGCCCGACAGGGGACGGGTTCGTCGGCTACACCTTC